The 26 T cell receptor beta chains presented below share a single source sample, sequenced in a study of blood T cells in healthy people across ages. Together with a sample-barcoded 5' primer, a J-beta primer mix was included in a second PCR lasting about 7 to 12 cycles. TCRdb ran MiXCR on the 5' RACE reads and lists one entry per CDR3 protein. Here the sample spans about 700,000 distinct CDR3 sequences, 32% being singletons. The sequencing sample was made of blood. Every receptor here comes from an elderly woman in good health.

Note on this clonotype: A much larger clone lies one base from this, so it may be a read error. The chain joins TRBV15 to TRBJ2-1; D may be TRBD2 (5 bases). Germline lookup yields CDR1 LNHNV and CDR2 YYDKDF (reference sequence). The CDR3 spans 14 residues. V was cut by 0 bases and J by 10 bases, with 13 bases left in between. Here the CDR3 reads CATSRDEGSYEQFF. In DNA form, the CDR3 reads TGTGCCACCAGCAGAGATGAGGGTTCCTACGAGCAGTTCTTC.

V and J are TRBV7-2 and TRBJ2-1; D call uncertain. CDR3 length: 15 amino acids. The germline V gene has CDR1 SGHTA and CDR2 FQGNSA. V was cut by 5 bases and J by 0 bases, with 11 bases left in between. DNA of the CDR3: TGTGCCAGCAGCCTCAGCTCTAGCTCCTACAATGAGCAGTTCTTC. As protein: CASSLSSSSYNEQFF.

The chain links TRBV6-1 to TRBJ2-3, with TRBD2 as a possible D gene (6 bases). Looked up from germline, CDR1 is MNHNS and CDR2 is SASEGT. The CDR3 runs 14 residues. The V end lost 9 bases, the J end lost 1 base, and 14 bases lay between the germline ends. CDR3 loop: CASGSGLRTDTQYF. In nucleotides, the CDR3 is TGTGCCAGTGGATCGGGACTTCGCACAGATACGCAGTATTTT.

Note on this clonotype: Since a much larger clone is just one base distant, this may be a read error. The genes are TRBV24-1 and TRBJ2-1, with D maybe TRBD1 (6 bases). The CDR3 has 16 amino acids. CDR1 and CDR2 from the germline V gene are KGHDR and SFDVKD. CDR3 bases: TGTGCCACCAGTGATTGGGACACGAGCTCCTACAATGGGCAGTTCTTC. It codes for CATSDWDTSSYNGQFF.

This chain links TRBV7-2 with TRBJ1-1, with 10 bases fitting TRBD1. CDR3 size: 14 residues. With V trimmed by 5 bases and J by 4 bases, 4 bases remained unmatched. The germline V gene encodes CDR1 SGHTA and CDR2 FQGNSA. CDR3 sequence: CASSQRTGGTEAFF. The CDR3 DNA reads as TGTGCCAGCAGCCAACGGACAGGGGGCACTGAAGCTTTCTTT. Looking up the rest from reference TRBV7-2 and TRBJ1-1 gives the full variable domain: GAGVSQSPSNKVTEKGKDVELRCDPISGHTALYWYRQSLGQGLEFLIYFQGNSAPDKSGLPSDRFSAERTGGSVSTLTIQRTQQEDSAVYLCASSQRTGGTEAFFGQGTRLTVV.

The chain employs TRBV30 and TRBJ2-3; maybe TRBD1 (6 bases). The germline V gene has CDR1 GTSNPN and CDR2 SVGIG (reference sequence). The V and J ends lost 3 bases and 3 bases respectively, with 13 bases between them. The CDR3 contains 14 residues. Here the CDR3 reads CAWRGPGVTDTQYF. In nucleotides, the CDR3 is TGTGCCTGGAGGGGGCCAGGGGTAACAGATACGCAGTATTTT.

This clonotype was seen repeatedly, ten times or more. A single base separates this from a much larger clone, so it may be a read error. V is TRBV7-2 and J is TRBJ2-5, with D possibly called TRBD1 or TRBD2 (5 bases each). There are 14 residues in the CDR3. Germline V gene lookup returns CDR1 SGHTA and CDR2 FQGNSA. V was trimmed by 1 base and J by 5 bases, leaving 11 bases between them. CDR3 loop: CASSLVEGRETQYF. In nucleotides, the CDR3 is TGTGCCAGCAGCTTAGTTGAGGGGCGTGAGACCCAGTACTTC.

The genes are TRBV28 and TRBJ1-2; 8 bases line up with TRBD1. The CDR3 totals 15 residues. J lost 8 bases, V lost 3 bases, and 11 bases had no gene match. The germline V gene encodes CDR1 MDHEN and CDR2 SYDVKM. In DNA form, the CDR3 reads TGTGCCAGCAGTTTTATGGGGATGACAGGGGAAGGCTACACCTTC. It translates to CASSFMGMTGEGYTF.

There are many counts of this clonotype. This rearrangement joins TRBV11-2 to TRBJ2-7, with D possibly TRBD1 on 6 matching bases. The CDR3 runs to 13 residues. The germline gives CDR1 SGHAT, CDR2 FQNNGV. With 5 bases removed from V and 5 bases from J, the gap between germline ends came to 13 bases. The CDR3 DNA sequence: TGTGCCAGCAGCCAGGACAGTTTGCACGAGCAGTACTTC. Translation: CASSQDSLHEQYF.

The sample holds many counts of this clonotype. This chain joins TRBV11-3 and TRBJ2-7, with D possibly matching TRBD1 (6 bases). Germline V gene sequence: CDR1 SGHNT, CDR2 YENEEA. The CDR3 is 12 amino acids. Trimming left V 5 bases short and J 3 bases short, with 8 bases between. The CDR3 DNA is TGTGCCAGCAGCATACAGGGCTACGAGCAGTACTTC. As protein: CASSIQGYEQYF.

This clonotype has just a few counts. A read error is possible here, since a much larger clone lies one base away. V and J are TRBV11-2 and TRBJ2-5, with D unclear. V lost 5 bases, J lost 11 bases, and 15 bases lay in between. Germline V gene lookup returns CDR1 SGHAT and CDR2 FQNNGV. The CDR3 totals 12 residues. The CDR3 spells CASSQGLNEQYF. The CDR3 region has the DNA TGTGCCAGCAGCCAAGGCCTGAATGAGCAGTACTTC.

The table lists this clonotype with a few counts. This may be a read error: a much more frequent sequence differs by one nucleotide. The rearrangement links TRBV20-1 to TRBJ2-7; D might be TRBD1 or TRBD2, each matching 5 bases. This CDR3 has 11 amino acids. Deletions cut 5 bases from V and 6 bases from J, with 11 bases between. In germline, CDR1 is DFQATT, CDR2 SNEGSKA (reference sequence). The CDR3 here is CSAHRGGEQYF. The CDR3 DNA reads as TGCAGTGCTCATCGGGGCGGCGAGCAGTACTTC.

This clonotype was seen repeatedly, ten times or more. This clone may be a read error of a much larger clone one base away. The chain has TRBV20-1 and TRBJ2-7; tentatively, D is TRBD1 (6 bases). With 0 bases removed from V and 1 base from J, the gap between germline ends came to 13 bases. Germline V gene lookup returns CDR1 DFQATT and CDR2 SNEGSKA (reference sequence). This CDR3 is built from 15 residues. CDR3 amino acids: CSARDRGGPSYEQYF. DNA for the CDR3: TGCAGTGCTAGAGATCGTGGGGGCCCTTCCTACGAGCAGTACTTC.

The table lists this clonotype with a count of one. The rearrangement links TRBV4-3 to TRBJ1-1; D might be TRBD1 (5 bases). The germline CDR1 and CDR2 sequences are LGHNA and YSLEER. This CDR3 contains 13 residues. V was trimmed by 3 bases and J by 8 bases, leaving 13 bases between them. Here the CDR3 reads CASSHRVGGEAFF. As DNA, the CDR3 is TGCGCCAGCAGCCACAGGGTCGGGGGGGAAGCTTTCTTT.

The table lists this clonotype with many counts. The V call is TRBV7-2, the J call TRBJ1-5; no reliable D call. The CDR3 totals 16 residues. Trimming left V 8 bases short and J 2 bases short, with 19 bases between. The germline gives CDR1 SGHTA, CDR2 FQGNSA. DNA of the CDR3: TGTGCCAGCCGAGAGGGAGCAGTCGGAGGCAATCAGCCCCAGCATTTT. Its translation is CASREGAVGGNQPQHF.

About this clonotype itself: This clone may be a read error of a much larger clone one base away. The chain has TRBV7-9 and TRBJ1-2; D is undetermined. The CDR3 spans 13 residues. Germline V gene sequence: CDR1 SEHNR, CDR2 FQNEAQ (reference sequence). The CDR3 region has the DNA TGTGCCAGCATCTTACGGGCTGACTATGGCTACACCTTC. Translation: CASILRADYGYTF.

This clonotype was seen more than once but under ten times. A much larger clone lies a single base off, so this may be a read error. The chain joins TRBV10-3 to TRBJ2-1, with a weak D call TRBD2 (7 bases). The closer fit of TRBJ2-7 to the DNA end suggests the J call may be wrong. CDR1 and CDR2 from the germline V gene are ENHRY and SYGVKD. The CDR3 runs to 15 residues. The CDR3 here is CAISESGGAYNEQYF. CDR3 DNA: TGTGCCATCAGTGAGTCGGGGGGGGCCTACAATGAGCAGTACTTC.

This clonotype was counted a few times. This sequence joins TRBV6-5 and TRBJ1-1, with D possibly being TRBD1 (5 bases). CDR1 and CDR2 from the germline V gene are MNHEY and SVGAGI. The CDR3 totals 12 residues. The V and J ends lost 8 bases and 2 bases respectively, with 9 bases between them. CDR3 protein: CASGRDNTEAFF. The CDR3 DNA is TGTGCCAGCGGCAGGGATAACACTGAAGCTTTCTTT.

For this clonotype: This may come from a read error, since a much larger clone is one base off. The rearrangement joins TRBV4-1 to TRBJ1-2; 9 bases fit TRBD1. This CDR3 has 16 residues. The V gene's germline CDR1 is MGHRA and CDR2 YSYEKL. The CDR3, as DNA: TGCGTCAGCAGCCCTCAAACAGGGGGCTACCTGTATGGCTACACCTTC. Amino acid sequence: CVSSPQTGGYLYGYTF.

This clonotype has a count of ten or more. The chain is built from TRBV5-1 and TRBJ2-1, with TRBD1 identical over 8 bases. This CDR3 is built from 15 residues. Germline V gene data show CDR1 as SGHRS and CDR2 as YFSETQ. The V gene end was trimmed by 3 bases and the J gene end by 6 bases; junction bases not matched to a gene: 8. The CDR3: CASSSGLTGGNEQFF. As DNA, the CDR3 is TGCGCCAGCAGCTCGGGGTTAACAGGGGGCAATGAGCAGTTCTTC. The full variable domain, rest sourced from reference TRBV5-1 and TRBJ2-1, is KAGVTQTPRYLIKTRGQQVTLSCSPISGHRSVSWYQQTPGQGLQFLFEYFSETQRNKGNFPGRFSGRQFSNSRSEMNVSTLELGDSALYLCASSSGLTGGNEQFFGPGTRLTVL.

The chain is built from TRBV20-1 and TRBJ1-2, with D perhaps matching TRBD1 (5 bases). Trimming shortened V by 2 bases and J by 5 bases, and 12 bases separated the two germline ends. Looked up from germline, CDR1 is DFQATT and CDR2 is SNEGSKA (reference sequence). The CDR3 loop spans 13 amino acids. In DNA form, the CDR3 reads TGCAGTGCTAGACACCCGACAGCTTATGGCTACACCTTC. As protein: CSARHPTAYGYTF.

This clonotype was found many times. The chain employs TRBV27 and TRBJ1-6; D is unclear. The CDR3 totals 15 residues. The germline V gene has CDR1 MNHEY and CDR2 SMNVEV (reference sequence). The V end lost 5 bases, the J end lost 5 bases, and 13 bases lay between the germline ends. CDR3 in DNA: TGTGCCAGCAGTCCCTCGGGGAGGGATAATTCACCCCTCCACTTT. Translation: CASSPSGRDNSPLHF.

As regards this clonotype: A read error may explain this, as a much larger clone is one base away. The chain employs TRBV28 and TRBJ2-1; weak D call: TRBD2 (7 bases). The assigned J gene may be wrong: the sequence end matches TRBJ2-7 better. CDR1 is MDHEN and CDR2 is SYDVKM in the germline V gene. CDR3 size: 19 residues. The CDR3 region has the DNA TGTGCCAGCAGGACAAACCTGGGGGGGCGTCTGAGGTCCTACAATGAGCAGTACTTC. Amino acids: CASRTNLGGRLRSYNEQYF.

The chain uses TRBV10-3 and TRBJ2-1; TRBD2 matches at 10 bases. The CDR3 extends over 15 amino acids. Losses at the gene ends were 11 bases for V and 7 bases for J; bases not matched to a gene: 14. CDR1 is ENHRY, CDR2 SYGVKD, per germline. For the CDR3, the DNA is TGTGCCTCACTAGGGGAAGTAGCGGGAGGAAATGAGCAGTTCTTC. This encodes CASLGEVAGGNEQFF.

This clonotype was detected many times. The chain combines TRBV12-3 or TRBV12-4 with TRBJ2-4, with 15 bases fitting TRBD2. Trimming cost V 5 bases and J 3 bases; bases outside gene matches: 5. This CDR3 contains 17 residues. The CDR3 spells CASSLRGLAGGKNIQYF. In DNA form, the CDR3 reads TGTGCCAGCAGTCTCCGGGGACTAGCGGGGGGCAAAAACATTCAGTACTTC.

This clonotype was detected many times. The CDR3, as DNA: TGTGCCACCAGCAGCCAATCATTGGACAGGGGGCTAAGCAATCAGCCCCAGCATTTT. Translated, it gives CATSSQSLDRGLSNQPQHF. The chain carries TRBV15 and TRBJ1-5, with 11 positions matching TRBD1. The junction had 11 bases not matched to a gene; V was cut back by 3 bases and J by 1 base. Germline CDR1 and CDR2: LNHNV and YYDKDF (reference sequence). The CDR3 contains 19 residues.